The T cell receptor beta chain under discussion was sequenced for a study of blood T cells in healthy people across ages. Findings and caveats of the study: Naive T cell percentage strongly correlated with TCR beta diversity. Relative to aged donors, long-lived donors carried more naive CD4+ cells and displayed higher diversity.

In this sample, this clonotype turned up a few times. Its antigen is undetermined. There are 17 residues in the CDR3. Trimming stripped 1 base from V and 6 bases from J, with 19 bases between. Germline V gene data show CDR1 as SGHAT and CDR2 as FQNNGV. Using a J-beta primer mix together with a sample-barcoded 5' primer, a second PCR was run for roughly 7 to 12 cycles. TCRdb re-analysed the 5' RACE reads in MiXCR, keeping a single row per CDR3 protein. The table includes 730,000 or so distinct CDR3 sequences, approximately 40% detected once. The material sequenced was blood. The clonotype comes from a man older than 75 in good health. The chain joins TRBV11-2 to TRBJ2-1; D gene unclear. The CDR3 DNA reads TGTGCCAGCAGCTTAGTGGTCAGCTCCCGCGTTGGCAATGAGCAGTTCTTC. Translated: CASSLVVSSRVGNEQFF.